One sample yielded the 21 T cell receptor beta chains listed below, sequenced in a study of cytomegalovirus exposure and HLA in healthy donors. Primers included in the PCR were 60 Vbeta and 13 Jbeta primers. The repertoire was sequenced with immunoSEQ multiplex PCR; TCRdb's copy has only in-frame clones and lacks some. The data contain about 160,000 clones, 70% to 85% of them seen just once; the ten biggest clones take up more than 1.3%. Sequenced sample: PBMCs. These receptors were taken from a male donor in good health and CMV-seronegative.

This rearrangement joins TRBV28 to TRBJ1-6; no definite D call. The CDR3 is 13 amino acids. V was clipped by 5 bases and J by 7 bases, with 9 bases between them. Germline V lookup: CDR1 MDHEN, CDR2 SYDVKM. The CDR3 sequence is CASSPTFNSPLHF. Written as DNA, the CDR3 is TGTGCCAGCAGTCCGACATTCAATTCACCCCTCCACTTT.

The chain has TRBV29-1 and TRBJ2-3, with D unclear. Germline V lookup: CDR1 SQVTM, CDR2 ANQGSEA. Trimming pared 7 bases from V and 6 bases from J, leaving 26 bases between. The CDR3 has 16 residues. The CDR3 here is CSGNSKIRYGLDTQYF. The CDR3, as DNA: TGCAGCGGCAACTCGAAGATACGTTACGGTTTGGATACGCAGTATTTT.

The chain links TRBV25-1 to TRBJ2-2; tentative D call: TRBD2 (7 bases). Germline values: CDR1 MGHDK, CDR2 SYGVNS. The CDR3 totals 15 residues. Trimming took 7 bases from V and 4 from J, leaving 16 bases between them. The DNA of the CDR3 is TGTGCCAGCAACCCCCCGGGGGGCGGCACCGGGGAGCTGTTTTTT. Translated, it gives CASNPPGGGTGELFF.

This chain joins TRBV11-2 and TRBJ2-5; the match to TRBD1 covers 9 bases. The CDR3 is made up of 15 amino acids. Germline values: CDR1 SGHAT, CDR2 FQNNGV. Germline trimming cut 5 bases from V and 3 bases from J; bases unmatched to any gene: 7. The CDR3 spells CASSPRTGAKETQYF. The CDR3, as DNA: TGTGCCAGCAGCCCGCGGACAGGGGCGAAAGAGACCCAGTACTTC.

V is TRBV10-3 and J is TRBJ2-3; D gene uncertain. Trimming removed 6 bases at V and 3 bases at J, with 4 bases between. The germline V gene has CDR1 ENHRY and CDR2 SYGVKD. The CDR3 loop spans 11 amino acids. The CDR3 protein is CAISGTDTQYF. The CDR3, as DNA: TGTGCCATCAGCGGGACAGATACGCAGTATTTT.

The chain uses TRBV5-6 and TRBJ2-4; D gene ambiguous. Trimming shortened V by 2 bases and J by 5 bases, and 8 bases separated the two germline ends. This CDR3 spans 13 amino acids. Per germline, CDR1 SGHDT and CDR2 YYEEEE. Written as DNA, the CDR3 is TGTGCCAGCAGCTTTTGGAGCGAAAACATTCAGTACTTC. Translation: CASSFWSENIQYF.

The chain combines TRBV19 with TRBJ2-2, with D possibly TRBD1 on 6 matching bases. The CDR3 spans 13 residues. The germline V gene has CDR1 LNHDA and CDR2 SQIVND (reference sequence). The CDR3 loop reads CRGGGQNTGELFF. CDR3 nucleotides: TGTCGAGGTGGGGGCCAGAACACCGGGGAGCTGTTTTTT.

This sequence joins TRBV4-2 and TRBJ2-3; TRBD2 matches 12 bases. The CDR3 is made up of 16 amino acids. V shed 1 base and J 2 bases; nucleotides not matched to a gene: 1. Germline lookup yields CDR1 LGHNA and CDR2 YNFKEQ. The CDR3 is CASSQGTSGTTDTQYF. The CDR3 DNA reads as TGTGCCAGCAGCCAAGGGACTAGCGGGACCACAGATACGCAGTATTTT.

In its sample, this clone was seen a few times. J is TRBJ2-4 and V is TRBV28, with 8 bases fitting TRBD2. Germline V CDR1 and CDR2: MDHEN, SYDVKM. Trimming at V came to 2 bases and at J to 3 bases, leaving 18 bases not matched to a gene. CDR3 size: 20 residues. The CDR3 loop is CASSLLNYRTSSRDKNIQYF. The CDR3 DNA is TGTGCCAGCAGTTTACTAAATTATCGGACTAGCAGCAGGGACAAAAACATTCAGTACTTC.

The V and J genes are TRBV7-3 and TRBJ1-5; no reliable D call. The CDR3 has 8 amino acids. Looked up from germline, CDR1 is SGHTA and CDR2 is FQGTGA. Trimming shortened V by 2 bases and J by 15 bases, and 2 bases separated the two germline ends. CDR3 DNA: TGTGCCAGCAGCTTACTGCATTTT. Its protein product is CASSLLHF. The full variable domain, in which reference TRBV7-3 and TRBJ1-5 provide the parts outside the CDR3, is GAGVSQTPSNKVTEKGKYVELRCDPISGHTALYWYRQSLGQGPEFLIYFQGTGAADDSGLPNDRFFAVRPEGSVSTLKIQRTERGDSAVYLCASSLLHFGDGTRLSIL.

This clone has just one count. V and J are TRBV7-3 and TRBJ1-1, with D maybe TRBD1 (6 bases). This CDR3 region has 14 residues. Germline CDR1 is SGHTA and CDR2 is FQGTGA. The germline V and J ends were trimmed by 5 bases and 2 bases, with 12 bases remaining between them. CDR3 amino acids: CASSPTGINTEAFF. The CDR3 DNA reads as TGTGCCAGCAGCCCTACAGGGATAAACACTGAAGCTTTCTTT.

This chain uses TRBV7-2 with TRBJ2-3; TRBD2 matches 12 bases. CDR1 is SGHTA, CDR2 FQGNSA, per germline. The CDR3 runs 17 residues. V dropped 5 bases and J dropped 3; count of bases not matched to a gene: 9. Here the CDR3 DNA reads TGTGCCAGCAGCCCACGGACTAGCGGGATGGGTACAGATACGCAGTATTTT. Translated: CASSPRTSGMGTDTQYF.

This chain connects TRBV5-1 to TRBJ2-7, with a tentative D call TRBD1 (6 bases). V was clipped by 0 bases and J by 6 bases, with 22 bases between them. CDR3 length equals 17 residues. Germline values: CDR1 SGHRS, CDR2 YFSETQ. As DNA, the CDR3 is TGCGCCAGCAGCTTGGATGAACGACAGGCCCGAATCGGCGAGCAGTACTTC. As protein: CASSLDERQARIGEQYF.

J is TRBJ1-2 and V is TRBV10-3; the match to TRBD1 covers 7 bases. Trimming removed 3 bases from V and 7 bases from J; junction bases left unmatched: 5. Germline V CDR1 and CDR2: ENHRY, SYGVKD. The CDR3 length is 13 residues. The CDR3 DNA follows: TGTGCCATCAGTGAAAGGGGGCTCAGTGGCTACACCTTC. It codes for CAISERGLSGYTF.

The chain combines TRBV11-2 with TRBJ2-3, with D possibly matching TRBD1 (6 bases). The CDR3 spans 14 residues. Germline CDR1 is SGHAT and CDR2 is FQNNGV. V lost 5 bases, J lost 3 bases, and 12 bases lay in between. The CDR3, as DNA: TGTGCCAGCAGCAGCAGGACAGTGACAGATACGCAGTATTTT. It encodes CASSSRTVTDTQYF.

The chain's CDR3 is CASSPAVSGSGETQYF. The CDR3 region has the DNA TGTGCCAGCAGCCCCGCAGTTAGCGGGAGCGGAGAGACCCAGTACTTC. The chain employs TRBV5-4 and TRBJ2-5, with TRBD2 identical over 9 bases. The V gene end was trimmed by 4 bases and the J gene end by 4 bases; junction bases not matched to a gene: 11. Looked up from germline, CDR1 is SGHNT and CDR2 is YYREEE (reference sequence). The CDR3 is 16 amino acids.

The chain uses TRBV2 and TRBJ1-2, with D maybe TRBD1 (6 bases). The CDR3 contains 15 residues. The germline V and J ends were trimmed by 6 bases and 6 bases, with 20 bases remaining between them. The germline V gene has CDR1 SNHLY and CDR2 FYNNEI. The CDR3 loop is CASSQLVGGRNGYTF. CDR3 DNA sequence: TGTGCCAGCAGCCAACTGGTCGGGGGGCGGAATGGCTACACCTTC.

This clone has a handful of counts. The chain has TRBV7-8 and TRBJ1-2, with TRBD1 identical over 8 bases. Germline CDR1 and CDR2: SGHVS and FQNEAQ. Trimming at V came to 1 base and at J to 6 bases, leaving 4 bases not matched to a gene. The CDR3 runs 14 residues. The CDR3 DNA reads TGTGCCAGCAGCTTAGGGACAGGGTATGATGGCTACACCTTC. Protein: CASSLGTGYDGYTF.

The rearrangement uses TRBV7-8 and TRBJ1-3, with D perhaps TRBD1 (6 bases). Germline CDR1 is SGHVS and CDR2 is FQNEAQ. CDR3 size: 15 residues. V gave up 1 base and J gave up 5 bases, with 12 bases separating them. CDR3 DNA sequence: TGTGCCAGCAGCTTAGATTCACAGGGTAGAAACACCATATATTTT. Protein product: CASSLDSQGRNTIYF. The variable domain in full, completed from reference TRBV7-8 and TRBJ1-3, reads GAGVSQSPRYKVAKRGQDVALRCDPISGHVSLFWYQQALGQGPEFLTYFQNEAQLDKSGLPSDRFFAERPEGSVSTLKIQRTQQEDSAVYLCASSLDSQGRNTIYFGEGSWLTVV.

This clone was counted only a few times. The rearrangement links TRBV18 to TRBJ2-7; 8 bases are shared with TRBD2. CDR3 length: 14 residues. Losses at the gene ends were 3 bases for V and 5 bases for J; bases not matched to a gene: 6. Germline V gene lookup returns CDR1 KGHSH and CDR2 LQKENI. CDR3 sequence: CASSPLAGADEQYF. In DNA form, the CDR3 reads TGTGCCAGCTCACCTCTAGCGGGTGCCGACGAGCAGTACTTC. The full variable domain, with the rest looked up from reference TRBV18 and TRBJ2-7, is NAGVMQNPRHLVRRRGQEARLRCSPMKGHSHVYWYRQLPEEGLKFMVYLQKENIIDESGMPKERFSAEFPKEGPSILRIQQVVRGDSAAYFCASSPLAGADEQYFGPGTRLTVT.

This chain connects TRBV6-5 to TRBJ2-3, with D perhaps matching TRBD1 (5 bases). CDR1 MNHEY and CDR2 SVGAGI come from the germline V gene. CDR3 length: 15 residues. V dropped 4 bases and J dropped 5 bases, with 16 bases sitting between them. This CDR3 reads CASSFRALPGDTQYF. The CDR3 DNA reads as TGTGCCAGCAGTTTCAGGGCACTCCCGGGAGATACGCAGTATTTT.